The 20 T cell receptor beta chains given below trace back to one sample, sequenced in a study of T-cell reconstitution after alpha-beta-depleted transplantation in children. Preparing the TCRbeta library involved the use of unique molecular identifiers. Each CDR3 protein gets one entry after TCRdb re-called the PCR reads with MiXCR. The table shows around 300,000 distinct CDR3 sequences, with roughly a tenth occurring only once. The sequenced sample was PBMCs, obtained before TCRalphabeta/CD19-depleted stem cell transplant. These receptors came from a boy under two years old with acute myeloid leukemia, due to receive a stem cell transplant.

Ten or more counts support this clonotype. Here the CDR3 DNA reads TGTGCCAGCGCACAGATTGGAGGAGACGAGCAGTACTTC. Protein: CASAQIGGDEQYF. The J gene is TRBJ2-7, the V gene TRBV4-2, with D tentatively TRBD2 (5 bases). The V gene's germline CDR1 is LGHNA and CDR2 YNFKEQ. Trimming took 8 bases from V and 5 from J, leaving 16 bases between them. This CDR3 is 13 amino acids long.

This clonotype was observed many times. The rearrangement uses TRBV29-1 and TRBJ2-4, with unresolved D. Germline V gene sequence: CDR1 SQVTM, CDR2 ANQGSEA. Trimming left V 1 base short and J 5 bases short, with 9 bases between. CDR3 length equals 13 residues. CDR3 amino acids: CSVEVNSENIQYF. The CDR3 region has the DNA TGCAGCGTTGAAGTGAACAGCGAAAACATTCAGTACTTC. Drawing the rest from reference TRBV29-1 and TRBJ2-4, the complete variable domain is SAVISQKPSRDICQRGTSLTIQCQVDSQVTMMFWYRQQPGQSLTLIATANQGSEATYESGFVIDKFPISRPNLTFSTLTVSNMSPEDSSIYLCSVEVNSENIQYFGAGTRLSVL.

This clonotype has at least ten counts. The chain is built from TRBV11-2 and TRBJ2-3; 7 nucleotides agree with TRBD2. V shed 1 base, J shed 0 bases, and the junction held 4 bases outside the gene matches. Per germline, CDR1 SGHAT and CDR2 FQNNGV. This CDR3 contains 16 residues. CDR3 sequence: CASSLVAGVSTDTQYF. DNA of the CDR3: TGTGCCAGCAGCTTAGTTGCGGGGGTTAGCACAGATACGCAGTATTTT. Complete variable domain (other parts from reference TRBV11-2 and TRBJ2-3): EAGVAQSPRYKIIEKRQSVAFWCNPISGHATLYWYQQILGQGPKLLIQFQNNGVVDDSQLPKDRFSAERLKGVDSTLKIQPAKLEDSAVYLCASSLVAGVSTDTQYFGPGTRLTVL.

This clonotype turned up a few times. This chain connects TRBV28 to TRBJ1-5, with 7 bases matching TRBD1. Germline CDR1 and CDR2: MDHEN and SYDVKM. The CDR3 runs 17 residues. V dropped 1 base and J dropped 1; count of bases not matched to a gene: 7. The DNA of the CDR3 is TGTGCCAGCAGTTTATCCAGGGGGGGGGCCAGCAATCAGCCCCAGCATTTT. Translation gives CASSLSRGGASNQPQHF.

This clonotype was observed many times. The V call is TRBV9, the J call TRBJ2-2, with 9 bases lining up with TRBD1. The CDR3 contains 17 residues. CDR1 and CDR2 (germline): SGDLS, YYNGEE. With 4 bases clipped from V and 5 bases from J, the junction kept 12 bases outside the gene matches. Written as DNA, the CDR3 is TGTGCCAGCAGCCCGGGACCTGGACAGGGGTGGACCGGGGAGCTGTTTTTT. Protein product: CASSPGPGQGWTGELFF.

This clonotype was detected many times. The chain links TRBV20-1 to TRBJ2-7; no clear D. V lost 3 bases and J 3 bases, leaving 12 bases between the germline ends. The CDR3 is made up of 13 amino acids. Germline V gene data show CDR1 as DFQATT and CDR2 as SNEGSKA (reference sequence). The CDR3 reads CSASLGKHYEQYF. CDR3 in DNA: TGCAGTGCTAGTTTGGGGAAACACTACGAGCAGTACTTC.

This clonotype was detected ten times or more. The rearrangement links TRBV5-1 to TRBJ1-2; a weak D match, TRBD1 (6 bases). Germline V CDR1 and CDR2: SGHRS, YFSETQ. The V gene lost 4 bases and the J gene lost 6 bases, with 16 bases spanning the gap. The CDR3 loop spans 14 amino acids. The CDR3 region is CASSPQTGLNGYTF. The CDR3 DNA is TGCGCCAGCAGCCCTCAGACAGGTCTGAATGGCTACACCTTC.

A few counts support this clonotype. The chain employs TRBV7-6 and TRBJ2-7; D tentatively reads TRBD1 or TRBD2 (5 bases each). CDR1 is SGHVS and CDR2 is FNYEAQ in the germline V gene. Trimming pared 0 bases from V and 0 bases from J, leaving 9 bases between. The CDR3 is made up of 15 amino acids. As DNA, the CDR3 is TGTGCCAGCAGCTTAGCCCCAGGGAGCTCCTACGAGCAGTACTTC. Its protein is CASSLAPGSSYEQYF.

In its sample, this clonotype was seen many times. The V call is TRBV12-3 or TRBV12-4, the J call TRBJ2-3; 9 bases align to TRBD2. The CDR3 is made up of 16 amino acids. V gave up 1 base and J gave up 1 base; unmatched junction bases: 3. The CDR3 is CASSLVAGVGTDTQYF. DNA for the CDR3: TGTGCCAGCAGTTTAGTAGCGGGAGTTGGCACAGATACGCAGTATTTT.

V usage is TRBV3-1 and J usage is TRBJ1-5, with D possibly being TRBD1 (5 bases). Trimming removed 1 base at V and 4 bases at J, with 23 bases between. Germline CDR1 LGHDT, CDR2 YNNKEL (reference sequence). The CDR3 totals 19 residues. The CDR3 reads CASSQGPGKRGSWNQPQHF. The CDR3 bases are TGTGCCAGCAGCCAAGGCCCGGGGAAGAGGGGCTCATGGAATCAGCCCCAGCATTTT.

The CDR3 loop reads CASSSPTGDEQFF. The CDR3 nucleotides read TGTGCCAGCAGCTCCCCCACCGGGGATGAGCAGTTCTTC. This chain joins TRBV11-2 and TRBJ2-1; D perhaps matches TRBD2 (5 bases). Per germline, CDR1 SGHAT and CDR2 FQNNGV. V was cut by 4 bases and J by 8 bases, with 12 bases left in between. The CDR3 extends over 13 amino acids.

This clonotype was seen repeatedly, ten times or more. The J gene is TRBJ1-5, the V gene TRBV6-5; D not resolved. The V gene lost 0 bases and the J gene lost 4 bases, with 13 bases spanning the gap. The CDR3 loop spans 16 amino acids. The germline V gene encodes CDR1 MNHEY and CDR2 SVGAGI. The DNA of the CDR3 is TGTGCCAGCAGTTACTCGAAAGGTGGCGGGAATCAGCCCCAGCATTTT. Translated, it gives CASSYSKGGGNQPQHF.

This clonotype showed up just a few times. The gene calls are TRBV2 and TRBJ2-7; 10 bases align to TRBD1. The CDR3 sequence is 15 residues long. The V gene end was trimmed by 4 bases and the J gene end by 2 bases; junction bases not matched to a gene: 5. The germline gives CDR1 SNHLY, CDR2 FYNNEI. CDR3 protein: CASSGGQGGPYEQYF. CDR3 DNA: TGTGCCAGCAGTGGAGGACAGGGGGGCCCCTACGAGCAGTACTTC.

The chain uses TRBV15 and TRBJ1-1, with D hard to call. The germline CDR1 and CDR2 sequences are LNHNV and YYDKDF (reference sequence). V was trimmed by 0 bases and J by 8 bases, leaving 13 bases between them. The length of the CDR3 is 14 residues. CDR3 amino acids: CATSREGRNGEAFF. CDR3 sequence (DNA): TGTGCCACCAGCAGAGAAGGGCGTAACGGCGAAGCTTTCTTT. Full variable domain (outside the CDR3, taken from reference TRBV15 and TRBJ1-1): DAMVIQNPRYQVTQFGKPVTLSCSQTLNHNVMYWYQQKSSQAPKLLFHYYDKDFNNEADTPDNFQSRRPNTSFCFLDIRSPGLGDTAMYLCATSREGRNGEAFFGQGTRLTVV.

This chain connects TRBV2 to TRBJ1-2; no definite D call. The CDR3 length is 14 residues. From germline, CDR1 is SNHLY and CDR2 FYNNEI. V dropped 2 bases and J dropped 2 bases, with 9 bases sitting between them. The CDR3 DNA sequence: TGTGCCAGCAGTGAAACCGGAGACAACTATGGCTACACCTTC. Its protein is CASSETGDNYGYTF.

Turning to this clonotype: One base away lies a much larger clone, so this may be a sequencing read error. This sequence joins TRBV20-1 and TRBJ2-3, with D maybe TRBD2 (5 bases). This CDR3 contains 15 residues. Trimming stripped 6 bases from V and 4 bases from J, with 20 bases between. From germline, CDR1 is DFQATT and CDR2 SNEGSKA (reference sequence). CDR3 bases: TGCAGTGCCATCGTTACTAGTCCATTTTCAGATACGCAGTATTTT. Translating gives CSAIVTSPFSDTQYF.

This rearrangement joins TRBV28 to TRBJ1-2, with 8 bases lining up with TRBD1. Germline V CDR1 and CDR2: MDHEN, SYDVKM. The CDR3 is 14 amino acids. Trimming at V came to 6 bases and at J to 5 bases, leaving 8 bases not matched to a gene. CDR3 loop: CASRPGQGGYGYTF. The DNA for the CDR3 is TGTGCCAGCAGACCCGGACAGGGTGGGTATGGCTACACCTTC.

This chain links TRBV5-3 with TRBJ2-3; no firm D call. TRBV5-3 is treated as an ORF (open reading frame) with a function not yet certain. The length of the CDR3 is 16 residues. The V end lost 8 bases, the J end lost 4 bases, and 23 bases lay between the germline ends. The CDR3, as DNA: TGTGCCAGGAGCCTGGGCTTAGCAAGGAGCCCAGATACGCAGTATTTT. Its protein product is CARSLGLARSPDTQYF.

This clonotype was seen ten or more times. The chain uses TRBV20-1 and TRBJ2-7, with 8 bases fitting TRBD1. This CDR3 contains 13 residues. Germline lookup yields CDR1 DFQATT and CDR2 SNEGSKA (reference sequence). After removal of 4 bases from V and 5 bases from J, the junction contained 7 bases not matched to a gene. The CDR3 coding sequence is TGCAGTGCTACGACAGGACAGGGCGACGAGCAGTACTTC. Translation gives CSATTGQGDEQYF.

On this clonotype: A read error may explain this, as a much larger clone is one base away. The conserved phenylalanine or tryptophan normally closing the CDR3 is absent here, so this likely arose from a read error. This chain links TRBV5-6 with TRBJ2-1; D may be TRBD1 (5 bases). Trimming removed 4 bases from V and 4 bases from J, with 12 bases in between. CDR1 SGHDT and CDR2 YYEEEE come from the germline V gene. The CDR3 length is 14 residues. The DNA for the CDR3 is TGTGCCAGCAGCCTCCAGGACATTTACAATGAGCAGTTCCTC. It yields the protein CASSLQDIYNEQFL.